These T cell receptor beta chains were read from a single sample in a study of response to subunit inactivated influenza vaccine. TCRdb fed the RT-PCR reads into MiXCR, producing one record per CDR3 protein. Of roughly 500,000 distinct CDR3 sequences in the sample, about 17% were seen once. Sequences were derived from CD4+ T cells sorted from PBMCs, sampled roughly 24 months after vaccination. The origin of the receptors is a man between 45 and 75 years old who received an inactivated influenza vaccine. CDR3s include the opening cysteine and the closing phenylalanine or tryptophan. Each record gives: clone size, D gene, V gene, J gene, CDR3 protein, CDR3 DNA. D genes are given only for firm matches. Some rows have no size entry. The others give once, few or many, or a class for an expanded clone.

few	-	TRBV21-1	TRBJ1-1	CASSMEDRRPMNTEAFF	TGTGCCAGCAGCATGGAGGACAGGCGGCCCATGAACACTGAAGCTTTCTTT
few	TRBD1	TRBV27	TRBJ2-7	CASSSDRRNPYEQYF	TGTGCCAGCAGTTCGGACAGGAGAAACCCCTACGAGCAGTACTTC
few	-	TRBV21-1	TRBJ2-3	CASSKPSTDTQYF	TGTGCCAGCAGCAAACCCAGCACAGATACGCAGTATTTT
few	-	TRBV5-1	TRBJ2-5	CASSLRVGETQYF	TGCGCCAGCAGCTTGAGGGTTGGGGAGACCCAGTACTTC
few	TRBD1	TRBV6-2/TRBV6-3	TRBJ2-4	CASRAGTGGFEYF	TGTGCCAGCAGGGCCGGGACAGGGGGTTTTGAGTACTTC
-	TRBD2	TRBV11-2	TRBJ2-3	CASSGRGGPLDTQYF	TGTGCCAGCAGCGGACGGGGGGGGCCATTAGATACGCAGTATTTT
-	TRBD1	TRBV6-5	TRBJ1-2	CASSPGTAGYTF	TGTGCCAGCAGTCCGGGGACAGCCGGCTACACCTTC
-	-	TRBV23-1	TRBJ2-5	CASSQPAWGETQYF	TGCGCCAGCAGTCAACCGGCCTGGGGGGAGACCCAGTACTTC
-	-	TRBV20-1	TRBJ2-5	CSARDTSRGQRETQYF	TGCAGTGCTAGGGACACCTCCCGGGGCCAGAGGGAGACCCAGTACTTC
few	TRBD2	TRBV19	TRBJ2-1	CATTTSGYNEQFF	TGTGCCACCACCACTAGCGGTTACAATGAGCAGTTCTTC
-	-	TRBV28	TRBJ1-1	CASSLFRIGTAAGRNTEAFF	TGTGCCAGCAGTTTATTCCGCATAGGGACGGCGGCGGGGCGGAACACTGAAGCTTTCTTT
-	TRBD1	TRBV10-3	TRBJ1-1	CANSPRQGGLNTEAFF	TGTGCCAACTCCCCCAGACAGGGAGGGCTGAACACTGAAGCTTTCTTT
few	-	TRBV7-9	TRBJ1-5	CASSLGETSQPQHF	TGTGCCAGCAGCTTGGGCGAGACGAGTCAGCCCCAGCATTTT
few	-	TRBV7-2	TRBJ1-3	CASSLVSSSGNTIYF	TGTGCCAGCAGCTTAGTTTCTAGCTCTGGAAACACCATATATTTT
many	-	TRBV9	TRBJ2-1	CASSLSGGPWDEQFF	TGTGCCAGCAGCCTTTCCGGCGGGCCCTGGGATGAGCAGTTCTTC
-	-	TRBV6-1	TRBJ1-2	CASSEQGTDGYTF	TGTGCCAGCAGTGAACAGGGGACCGACGGCTACACCTTC
few	-	TRBV20-1	TRBJ1-5	CSASTAGWQPQHF	TGCAGTGCTAGTACGGCAGGATGGCAGCCCCAGCATTTT
many	TRBD1	TRBV12-3/TRBV12-4	TRBJ2-7	CASNLGQNYEQYF	TGTGCCAGCAACCTGGGACAGAACTACGAGCAGTACTTC
many	-	TRBV3-1	TRBJ2-1	CASSQGPQAEQFF	TGTGCCAGCAGCCAGGGCCCCCAGGCTGAGCAGTTCTTC
few	-	TRBV4-3	TRBJ2-1	CASSQDGIPSNEQFF	TGCGCCAGCAGCCAAGACGGGATCCCTTCTAATGAGCAGTTCTTC
-	TRBD2	TRBV9	TRBJ2-1	CASSVAGLAGDEQFF	TGTGCCAGCAGCGTAGCTGGCCTAGCGGGTGATGAGCAGTTCTTC
many	TRBD2	TRBV10-3	TRBJ2-3	CAISEWITSGRVTDTQYF	TGTGCCATCAGTGAGTGGATAACTAGCGGGAGGGTGACAGATACGCAGTATTTT
-	-	TRBV3-1	TRBJ1-1	CASSQYRTEAFF	TGTGCCAGCAGCCAGTATAGGACTGAAGCTTTCTTT
-	-	TRBV20-1	TRBJ2-3	CSARDAHHPQYF	TGCAGTGCTAGAGATGCCCATCATCCGCAGTATTTT
few	-	TRBV12-3/TRBV12-4	TRBJ2-5	CASRLGVSETQYF	TGTGCCAGCAGGTTAGGGGTATCAGAGACCCAGTACTTC
many	-	TRBV7-9	TRBJ2-3	CASTSADTQYF	TGTGCCAGCACTAGCGCGGATACGCAGTATTTT
many	-	TRBV7-2	TRBJ2-5	CASTFLGPQETQYF	TGTGCCAGCACCTTCCTGGGACCTCAAGAGACCCAGTACTTC
-	TRBD1	TRBV5-1	TRBJ2-1	CASSLQPGQGYNEQFF	TGCGCCAGCAGCTTACAACCGGGACAGGGATACAATGAGCAGTTCTTC
few	TRBD1	TRBV9	TRBJ2-1	CASSFHGTGHNEQFF	TGTGCCAGCAGCTTCCACGGGACAGGTCACAATGAGCAGTTCTTC
-	TRBD1	TRBV4-3	TRBJ1-2	CASSQAGTGTGYTF	TGCGCCAGCAGCCAGGCCGGGACAGGGACTGGCTACACCTTC
-	TRBD2	TRBV20-1	TRBJ2-3	CSAQRASGESTDTQYF	TGCAGTGCCCAAAGGGCTAGCGGAGAAAGCACAGATACGCAGTATTTT
-	-	TRBV20-1	TRBJ1-1	CSARDSLEAFF	TGCAGTGCAAGAGACAGTCTTGAAGCTTTCTTT
-	TRBD2	TRBV20-1	TRBJ2-5	CSARGFLRGDQETQYF	TGCAGTGCTAGAGGTTTCTTGCGGGGGGACCAAGAGACCCAGTACTTC
few	-	TRBV5-1	TRBJ2-7	CASSLAGGTVNYEQYF	TGCGCCAGCAGCTTGGCCGGAGGGACAGTGAACTACGAGCAGTACTTC
few	-	TRBV15	TRBJ2-7	CATSRGSWNEQYF	TGTGCCACCAGCAGAGGTTCATGGAACGAGCAGTACTTC
-	-	TRBV5-1	TRBJ2-1	CASSLVATSSYNEQFF	TGCGCCAGCAGCTTGGTTGCCACGAGCTCCTACAATGAGCAGTTCTTC
many	-	TRBV29-1	TRBJ1-2	CSADQGGRGYTF	TGCAGCGCTGACCAGGGCGGTAGGGGCTACACCTTC
many	TRBD2	TRBV20-1	TRBJ2-1	CSARDIREGRNEQFF	TGCAGTGCTAGAGATATACGGGAGGGCCGCAATGAGCAGTTCTTC
-	TRBD1	TRBV7-6	TRBJ1-6	CASRFTGAYNLPLHF	TGTGCCAGCAGGTTTACAGGGGCTTATAATTTACCCCTCCACTTT
many	TRBD1	TRBV5-8	TRBJ1-5	CASSSGQGNQPQHF	TGTGCCAGCAGCTCCGGACAGGGGAACCAGCCCCAGCATTTT
-	-	TRBV20-1	TRBJ2-7	CSARRERGLGEQYF	TGCAGTGCTAGGCGGGAAAGGGGCTTGGGGGAGCAGTACTTC
few	-	TRBV6-2/TRBV6-3	TRBJ2-2	CASSYSLVGRTNTGELFF	TGTGCCAGCAGTTACTCCTTGGTGGGGCGCACGAACACCGGGGAGCTGTTTTTT
-	-	TRBV28	TRBJ2-5	CASSTYRNQETQYF	TGTGCCAGCAGTACCTACAGAAATCAAGAGACCCAGTACTTC
-	-	TRBV20-1	TRBJ2-1	CSGFPGRGSNEQFF	TGCAGTGGCTTCCCGGGACGAGGCTCCAATGAGCAGTTCTTC
many	-	TRBV6-2/TRBV6-3	TRBJ1-1	CASSKLPPRSGASTEAFF	TGTGCCAGCAGTAAACTACCCCCGCGATCAGGGGCCTCCACTGAAGCTTTCTTT
-	-	TRBV2	TRBJ2-7	CASVQGTLSYEQYF	TGTGCCAGCGTGCAGGGGACATTATCCTACGAGCAGTACTTC
-	TRBD1	TRBV20-1	TRBJ2-1	CSARLPGQGYNEQFF	TGCAGTGCTAGGTTACCGGGACAGGGCTACAATGAGCAGTTCTTC
-	-	TRBV5-1	TRBJ2-1	CASSLADGGYNEQFF	TGCGCCAGCAGCTTGGCCGATGGGGGCTACAATGAGCAGTTCTTC
few	-	TRBV24-1	TRBJ2-3	CATSDFGLAGTDTQYF	TGTGCCACCAGTGATTTCGGGCTAGCTGGCACAGATACGCAGTATTTT
-	TRBD2	TRBV3-1	TRBJ2-1	CASSLTSGDYNEQFF	TGTGCCAGCAGCCTTACTAGCGGGGATTACAATGAGCAGTTCTTC
few	-	TRBV5-1	TRBJ1-1	CASSPEGASEAFF	TGCGCCAGCAGCCCCGAGGGCGCCTCCGAAGCTTTCTTT